Presented here are 2 T cell receptor beta chains from one specimen sequenced in a study of T cell repertoires in cytomegalovirus infection. TCRdb re-called the reads with MiXCR, one entry per CDR3 protein. The sample consists of 250,000 to 300,000 distinct CDR3 sequences, more than 15% of them appearing once. Sample: CD8+ T cells from PBMCs. The receptors here all came from a human donor in good health (CMV status not recorded). Some clones in this sample may be carry-over from other donors' samples.

The chain uses TRBV14 and TRBJ2-7; D is perhaps TRBD1 (7 bases). Germline-derived CDR1 and CDR2 are SGHDN and FVKESK. V lost 1 base to trimming and J lost 3 bases, with 13 bases between them. The length of the CDR3 is 15 residues. CDR3 region: CASSQGQGGFYEQYF. CDR3 bases: TGTGCCAGCAGCCAAGGGCAGGGGGGTTTCTACGAGCAGTACTTC.

To note about this clonotype: At one end, the junction sequence differs from germline, possibly due to a read error. CDR3 in amino acids: CGATEPTGASYEQYF. The CDR3 DNA follows: TGCGGTGCTACAGAACCGACAGGGGCCTCCTACGAGCAGTACTTC. V gene TRBV20-1 combines with J gene TRBJ2-7; 8 bases agree with TRBD1. Per germline, CDR1 DFQATT and CDR2 SNEGSKA (reference sequence). The CDR3 is made up of 15 amino acids.